Here is one T cell receptor beta chain with its context. Sequencing was performed with immunoSEQ multiplex PCR; in TCRdb, only in-frame clones are kept and a portion is missing. The repertoire includes a few hundred thousand clones, 70% to 90% of them detected once, and 2.2% sits in the top ten. This entry comes from a study of blood T cell repertoires in COVID-19. About the study: T cells, B-cell-depleted T cells, or PBMCs supplied cDNA or gDNA.

Study members were between about 18 and 100 years old and lived in about two dozen US regions. Membership in each cohort depended on participant-reported clinical history. For recovered donors of Cohort 3, there were two negative PCRs, clearance, or symptom resolution. Germline assignment: CDR1 LNHDA and CDR2 SQIVND (reference sequence). The germline V and J ends were trimmed by 5 bases and 5 bases, with 19 bases remaining between them. The CDR3 runs to 15 residues. Sequenced input: PBMCs or T cells enriched from blood (not recorded which). This sequence was found in a man aged 25-45 years who had recovered from COVID-19. This chain uses TRBV19 with TRBJ2-7, with a tentative D call TRBD1 (6 bases). This CDR3 reads CASSPRGTLGNEQYF. CDR3 bases: TGTGCCAGTAGTCCTAGGGGGACACTAGGAAACGAGCAGTACTTC.